The present T cell receptor (beta chain) was sequenced within a study of STAT3 mutations in large granular lymphocyte leukemia. Notes on the study in general: Every T-LGLL patient had at least one immunodominant TCRbeta clonotype.

The data were produced by immunoSEQ multiplex PCR, yet TCRdb's version contains in-frame clones alone and is incomplete. The table records some 10,000 clones, 45% to 65% of them present only once. This clone was picked up a small number of times. Its matching antigen is unknown. V shed 4 bases and J shed 8 bases, with 12 bases lying between them. This CDR3 spans 13 amino acids. Germline CDR1 and CDR2: SGHRS and YFSETQ. The V gene is TRBV5-1, the J gene TRBJ1-4; no reliable D call. This TCR was sampled from a boy under 18 with T-cell large granular lymphocyte leukemia. Some clones in this sample may be carry-over from other donors' samples. The sequenced sample was peripheral blood mononuclear cells. CDR3 nucleotides: TGCGCCAGCAGCCAGGCAACGGACGAAAAACTGTTTTTT. This sequence encodes CASSQATDEKLFF.